This T cell receptor beta chain derives from a study of blood T cell repertoires in COVID-19. Whole-study context: The United States, Italy and Spain provided the acute and convalescent COVID-19 samples. PBMCs, B-cell-depleted T cells, or T cells provided the cDNA or gDNA that made up the material.

In the original analysis: Estimation of nucleated cell counts was performed using reference gene primer amplification. Libraries were prepared by immunoSEQ multiplex PCR; TCRdb keeps only in-frame clonotypes and omits some of them. The V and J calls and clone size are taken from that table; D and trimming were inferred from the DNA. This sample has 150,000 to 200,000 clones, with around four fifths found just once. The CDR3 has 11 residues. The germline V and J ends were trimmed by 10 bases and 6 bases, with 12 bases remaining between them. Germline V gene lookup returns CDR1 LGHNT and CDR2 FRNRAP. The specimen sequenced was peripheral blood. V and J are TRBV12-5 and TRBJ1-1; D is undetermined. The clonotype was recovered from a woman aged 80 or older with acute or convalescent COVID-19. CDR3 nucleotides: TGTGCTACCTCCAGGCACCCTGAAGCTTTCTTT. Its protein is CATSRHPEAFF.